The clone carrying this T cell receptor beta chain was seen ten or more times. Its target is not known. The data derive from a study of Graves' ophthalmopathy and Graves' hyperthyroidism. Broader study findings: Discriminating ophthalmopathy from stable hyperthyroidism, a 13-signature model attained a sensitivity of 85% to 90% and a specificity of approximately 81%. In blood appeared most of the expanded thyroid clonotypes whose frequency exceeded 0.001.

Amplification targeted the TCR beta CDR3 regions, with RNA transcripts as the source material. Amplification began with first-round RT-PCR using HTBI primers, then second-round multiplex PCR was performed. MiXCR, run by TCRdb on the multiplex PCR reads, gives a single entry per CDR3 protein. The sample consists of hundreds of thousands of distinct CDR3 sequences, around 20% of them appearing once. Looked up from germline, CDR1 is MNHNS and CDR2 is SASEGT. Trimming cost V 7 bases and J 3 bases; bases outside gene matches: 8. CDR3 length equals 14 residues. This sequence was found in a woman between 18 and 29 years old with stable Graves' hyperthyroidism. The chain has TRBV6-1 and TRBJ2-7; 8 nucleotides line up with TRBD1. What was sequenced was peripheral blood. The CDR3 loop reads CASIPAGGGYEQYF. The CDR3 region has the DNA TGTGCCAGCATTCCTGCAGGGGGCGGCTACGAGCAGTACTTC.